Listed here are 26 T cell receptor beta chains from one sample, sequenced in a study of Tregs in tolerant kidney transplant recipients. This table comes from immunoSEQ multiplex PCR, and its TCRdb copy is limited to in-frame clones, with some not included. The sample has approximately 260,000 clones; about 80% are singletons. The sample comprised CD4+ T cells from blood. These receptors came from a human donor in good health.

The V gene is TRBV29-1, the J gene TRBJ1-4; maybe TRBD1 (5 bases). Trimming removed 5 bases at V and 3 bases at J, with 10 bases between. This CDR3 is 13 amino acids long. In germline, CDR1 is SQVTM, CDR2 ANQGSEA. The CDR3 is CSVKRGANEKLFF. For the CDR3, the DNA is TGCAGCGTTAAAAGGGGTGCTAATGAAAAACTGTTTTTT. Combining the CDR3 with reference TRBV29-1 and TRBJ1-4 gives the whole variable domain SAVISQKPSRDICQRGTSLTIQCQVDSQVTMMFWYRQQPGQSLTLIATANQGSEATYESGFVIDKFPISRPNLTFSTLTVSNMSPEDSSIYLCSVKRGANEKLFFGSGTQLSVL.

This chain joins TRBV27 and TRBJ1-3, with D tentatively TRBD1 (6 bases). Germline CDR1 MNHEY, CDR2 SMNVEV (reference sequence). With 6 bases removed from V and 1 base from J, the gap between germline ends came to 13 bases. CDR3 length: 15 amino acids. The CDR3 is CASREFDRSGNTIYF. DNA for the CDR3: TGTGCCAGCAGAGAATTCGACAGGTCTGGAAACACCATATATTTT.

The rearrangement uses TRBV5-4 and TRBJ2-1, with 8 bases fitting TRBD2. The V gene's germline CDR1 is SGHNT and CDR2 YYREEE (reference sequence). V lost 1 base to trimming and J lost 8 bases; unmatched junction nucleotides: 8. The CDR3 runs 15 residues. The CDR3 nucleotides read TGTGCCAGCAGCTTGAAACGGGAGGGCCGAGATGAGCAGTTCTTC. This codes for CASSLKREGRDEQFF.

This chain uses TRBV5-6 with TRBJ1-1; D not resolved. From germline, CDR1 is SGHDT and CDR2 YYEEEE. CDR3 size: 14 residues. The V end lost 2 bases, the J end lost 0 bases, and 8 bases lay between the germline ends. CDR3 in amino acids: CASSLTVLNTEAFF. CDR3 DNA sequence: TGTGCCAGCAGCTTAACCGTTTTGAACACTGAAGCTTTCTTT.

Only a few counts were recorded for this clone. This chain links TRBV5-1 with TRBJ2-3; possible D gene TRBD1, 6 bases. The V end was cut by 0 bases, the J end by 5 bases, with 13 bases between. Germline V gene sequence: CDR1 SGHRS, CDR2 YFSETQ. The CDR3 is 15 amino acids. CDR3 nucleotides: TGCGCCAGCAGCTTGGAATACAGGGCTGGAGATACGCAGTATTTT. Protein product: CASSLEYRAGDTQYF.

The genes are TRBV6-5 and TRBJ1-2; no clear D gene. The CDR3 loop spans 15 amino acids. V gave up 0 bases and J gave up 8 bases, with 16 bases separating them. Germline V gene data show CDR1 as MNHEY and CDR2 as SVGAGI. The CDR3 region is CASSYSTADDPGYTF. The DNA for the CDR3 is TGTGCCAGCAGTTACTCGACGGCGGACGACCCCGGCTACACCTTC.

The chain links TRBV7-9 to TRBJ1-3; D not resolved. The CDR3 is 15 residues long. V was trimmed by 0 bases and J by 4 bases, leaving 10 bases between them. Germline V gene data show CDR1 as SEHNR and CDR2 as FQNEAQ (reference sequence). The CDR3 sequence: CASSLARNSGNTIYF. In DNA form, the CDR3 reads TGTGCCAGCAGCTTAGCGCGAAACTCCGGAAACACCATATATTTT.

The chain couples TRBV5-4 to TRBJ2-1, with D possibly TRBD2 on 6 matching bases. Per the germline V gene, CDR1 is SGHNT and CDR2 is YYREEE (reference sequence). The CDR3 consists of 16 residues. V was cut by 2 bases and J by 0 bases, with 12 bases left in between. Here the CDR3 reads CASSLGGASSYNEQFF. DNA for the CDR3: TGTGCCAGCAGCTTAGGCGGGGCTAGCTCCTACAATGAGCAGTTCTTC.

This chain joins TRBV21-1 and TRBJ1-5; the DNA was not used to check the table's D call, TRBD1. TRBV21-1 is assigned pseudogene status. This CDR3 contains 16 residues. CDR3 DNA: TGTGCCAGCAAGGGAGGGACAGGGGGCGGGAATCAGCCCCAGCATTTT. This encodes CASKGGTGGGNQPQHF.

This chain joins TRBV20-1 and TRBJ1-1, with TRBD1 matching 7 bases. The length of the CDR3 is 11 residues. In germline, CDR1 is DFQATT, CDR2 SNEGSKA (reference sequence). V was clipped by 8 bases and J by 9 bases; unmatched bases: 9. CDR3 protein: CSTDRAPQAFF. CDR3 DNA: TGCAGTACCGACAGGGCTCCCCAAGCTTTCTTT.

The chain is built from TRBV29-1 and TRBJ1-1, with D possibly being TRBD1 (5 bases). The CDR3 has 16 residues. Germline V gene lookup returns CDR1 SQVTM and CDR2 ANQGSEA. V dropped 3 bases and J dropped 1 base, with 18 bases sitting between them. CDR3 sequence: CSVDLGGGGGNTEAFF. For the CDR3, the DNA is TGCAGCGTTGATCTTGGGGGGGGAGGTGGGAACACTGAAGCTTTCTTT.

As regards this clone: The junction and the germline gene differ at one end; a read error may be behind it. Other DNA sequences in this specimen translate into the identical CDR3. The J gene is TRBJ2-2, the V gene TRBV7-2; 9 nucleotides agree with TRBD2. Germline CDR1 reads SGHTA; CDR2 reads FQGNSA. This CDR3 is built from 16 residues. This CDR3 reads CASSLHSGRPGGELFF. CDR3 nucleotide sequence: TGTGCCAGCAGCTTACACAGCGGGAGGCCGGGTGGGGAGCTATTTTTT.

This chain uses TRBV19 with TRBJ1-5, with a tentative D call TRBD1 (5 bases). Germline V gene lookup returns CDR1 LNHDA and CDR2 SQIVND (reference sequence). The CDR3 runs 15 residues. V was pared by 3 bases and J by 9 bases, with 18 bases between. CDR3 protein: CASSILTQGIGPQHF. The CDR3 coding sequence is TGTGCCAGTAGTATTTTGACCCAGGGTATTGGGCCCCAGCATTTT.

The chain couples TRBV7-8 to TRBJ1-3; maybe TRBD1 (5 bases). This CDR3 has 14 residues. V was cut by 2 bases and J by 4 bases, with 9 bases left in between. The germline CDR1 and CDR2 sequences are SGHVS and FQNEAQ. The DNA for the CDR3 is TGTGCCAGCAGCTTACGGGACGGAGGAAACACCATATATTTT. Amino acid sequence: CASSLRDGGNTIYF.

This clone was recorded a few times. The chain joins TRBV11-2 to TRBJ1-6; 9 bases align to TRBD1. The CDR3 loop spans 17 amino acids. The trim removed 5 bases at V and 7 bases at J, leaving 12 bases unmatched. Germline assignment: CDR1 SGHAT and CDR2 FQNNGV. DNA of the CDR3: TGTGCCAGCAGCCAATACAGGGGGCAAATAGAAAATTCACCCCTCCACTTT. As protein: CASSQYRGQIENSPLHF.

With respect to this clone: Other DNA sequences in the sample encode the same CDR3. The CDR3 DNA is TGTGCCAGCTCACCAACGGACTACGAGCAGTACTTC. Protein: CASSPTDYEQYF. The V call is TRBV18, the J call TRBJ2-7; D is uncertain. Between the trimmed V and J ends, which lost 2 bases and 3 bases, there was a span of 5 bases. This CDR3 spans 12 amino acids. From germline, CDR1 is KGHSH and CDR2 LQKENI. The whole variable domain, filled in from reference TRBV18 and TRBJ2-7, reads NAGVMQNPRHLVRRRGQEARLRCSPMKGHSHVYWYRQLPEEGLKFMVYLQKENIIDESGMPKERFSAEFPKEGPSILRIQQVVRGDSAAYFCASSPTDYEQYFGPGTRLTVT.

The rearrangement joins TRBV6-5 to TRBJ1-1, with TRBD1 as a possible D gene (6 bases). CDR1 is MNHEY, CDR2 SVGAGI, per germline. V lost 6 bases to trimming and J lost 6 bases, with 17 bases between them. The length of the CDR3 is 14 residues. CDR3 region: CASRPPQGSAEAFF. DNA of the CDR3: TGTGCCAGCAGGCCGCCTCAGGGGAGCGCTGAAGCTTTCTTT.

For this clone: This CDR3 is also generated by other DNA sequences in the sample. This rearrangement joins TRBV6-1 to TRBJ1-5; D gene unclear. The germline V and J ends were trimmed by 0 bases and 2 bases, with 5 bases remaining between them. Germline V lookup: CDR1 MNHNS, CDR2 SASEGT. CDR3 length: 14 amino acids. The CDR3 region has the DNA TGTGCCAGCAGTGAAGCTGGAGGCAATCAGCCCCAGCATTTT. Residues: CASSEAGGNQPQHF.

In its sample, this clone was seen once. The chain is built from TRBV2 and TRBJ2-1; D is uncertain. V lost 7 bases and J 9 bases, leaving 10 bases between the germline ends. The CDR3 has 11 amino acids. The germline V gene encodes CDR1 SNHLY and CDR2 FYNNEI. The CDR3 nucleotides read TGTGCCAGCACCTCAATGGTTGAGCAGTTCTTC. Translated: CASTSMVEQFF.

V usage is TRBV12-2 and J usage is TRBJ2-7; the D call of TRBD1 is as the table states it, not checked on the DNA. TRBV12-2 corresponds to a pseudogene. The CDR3 runs 12 residues. The CDR3 protein is CASRFYSGTGWF. The CDR3 region has the DNA TGTGCAAGTCGCTTCTATTCCGGGACAGGGTGGTTC.

This clone was seen only a few times. This chain uses TRBV5-1 with TRBJ2-3, with a tentative D call TRBD1 (6 bases). CDR3 length equals 12 residues. Germline CDR1 reads SGHRS; CDR2 reads YFSETQ. V shed 4 bases and J shed 5 bases, with 8 bases lying between them. CDR3 residues: CASSVTGDTQYF. CDR3 DNA sequence: TGCGCCAGCAGCGTGACAGGAGATACGCAGTATTTT.

The DNA of the CDR3 is TGTGCCAGCTCACCCGCAGCGGGTAACCAAGAGACCCAGTACTTC. Protein: CASSPAAGNQETQYF. This rearrangement joins TRBV18 to TRBJ2-5; the D gene is possibly TRBD2 (6 bases). The CDR3 covers 15 residues. V lost 3 bases to trimming and J lost 0 bases, with 11 bases between them. CDR1 is KGHSH, CDR2 LQKENI, per germline.

The rearrangement links TRBV7-9 to TRBJ1-2; TRBD1 aligns across 9 bases. Germline CDR1 SEHNR, CDR2 FQNEAQ (reference sequence). The CDR3 contains 15 residues. The J segment lost 5 bases and the V segment lost 2 bases, leaving 6 bases of the junction unmatched. This CDR3 reads CASSLTIGQGYGYTF. The CDR3, as DNA: TGTGCCAGCAGCTTAACAATAGGACAGGGGTATGGCTACACCTTC.

The V and J genes are TRBV7-2 and TRBJ1-5; D is uncertain. Germline CDR1 and CDR2: SGHTA and FQGNSA. The V end lost 3 bases, the J end lost 0 bases, and 6 bases lay between the germline ends. The CDR3 has 14 amino acids. CDR3 region: CASSLGNSNQPQHF. The CDR3 DNA reads TGTGCCAGCAGCTTGGGAAATAGCAATCAGCCCCAGCATTTT. Using reference TRBV7-2 and TRBJ1-5 for the parts outside the CDR3, the full variable domain is GAGVSQSPSNKVTEKGKDVELRCDPISGHTALYWYRQSLGQGLEFLIYFQGNSAPDKSGLPSDRFSAERTGGSVSTLTIQRTQQEDSAVYLCASSLGNSNQPQHFGDGTRLSIL.

V and J are TRBV15 and TRBJ2-3, with 10 bases matching TRBD2. This CDR3 is built from 14 residues. With V trimmed by 8 bases and J by 6 bases, 8 bases remained unmatched. Germline V CDR1 and CDR2: LNHNV, YYDKDF (reference sequence). CDR3 protein: CATGAGGPRDTQYF. Here the CDR3 DNA reads TGTGCCACCGGAGCGGGGGGGCCAAGGGATACGCAGTATTTT. The variable domain in full, with the rest retrieved from reference TRBV15 and TRBJ2-3, is DAMVIQNPRYQVTQFGKPVTLSCSQTLNHNVMYWYQQKSSQAPKLLFHYYDKDFNNEADTPDNFQSRRPNTSFCFLDIRSPGLGDTAMYLCATGAGGPRDTQYFGPGTRLTVL.

This clone appeared a single time. The chain joins TRBV28 to TRBJ1-2, with 9 positions matching TRBD1. This CDR3 contains 14 residues. From germline, CDR1 is MDHEN and CDR2 SYDVKM. V gave up 6 bases and J gave up 6 bases; unmatched junction bases: 8. In DNA, the CDR3 is TGTGCCAGCAGCAGCCGACAGGGGGAACATGGCTACACCTTC. Protein sequence: CASSSRQGEHGYTF.